A selection of T cell receptor beta chains follows, all from one sample in a study of shared clonotypes between healthy human individuals. Generated by immunoSEQ multiplex PCR, the TCRdb table keeps only in-frame clones and is missing some. The sample shows around 550,000 clones, about 96% of them seen only once. The specimen sequenced was naive CD4+ T cells sorted from blood. All receptors derive from a woman in her 30s in good health. Each CDR3 is given with its conserved first and last residue. The order of the fields is CDR3 protein, CDR3 DNA, D gene, V gene, clone size, J gene. The D gene is left open where the match is weak. Where a row states a size, it is once, few, many or the class of an expanded clone; other rows omit it.

cdr3_aa: CASTDGSSYNEQFF
cdr3_nt: TGTGCCAGTACTGACGGGAGCTCCTACAATGAGCAGTTCTTC
d_call: .
v_call: TRBV19
clone_size: .
j_call: TRBJ2-1

cdr3_aa: CASRTLATNEKLFF
cdr3_nt: TGTGCCAGCAGGACCCTTGCAACTAATGAAAAACTGTTTTTT
d_call: .
v_call: TRBV6-6
clone_size: .
j_call: TRBJ1-4

cdr3_aa: CASSLGQGSFYEQYF
cdr3_nt: TGTGCCAGCAGCTTGGGACAGGGGAGCTTCTACGAGCAGTACTTC
d_call: TRBD1
v_call: TRBV5-3
clone_size: .
j_call: TRBJ2-7

cdr3_aa: CASSNRDRPSSSYNEQFF
cdr3_nt: TGTGCCAGCAGCAACCGGGACAGGCCGTCTAGCTCCTACAATGAGCAGTTCTTC
d_call: .
v_call: TRBV21-1
clone_size: .
j_call: TRBJ2-1

cdr3_aa: CASSVGDSRGGAREEQYF
cdr3_nt: TGTGCCAGCAGCGTCGGAGACTCCCGGGGTGGGGCCCGTGAGGAGCAGTACTTC
d_call: .
v_call: TRBV9
clone_size: .
j_call: TRBJ2-7

cdr3_aa: CASSSTGPQETQYF
cdr3_nt: TGTGCCAGCAGCAGTACAGGGCCCCAAGAGACCCAGTACTTC
d_call: .
v_call: TRBV5-8
clone_size: .
j_call: TRBJ2-5

cdr3_aa: CATRWGISYNEQFF
cdr3_nt: TGTGCCACCCGTTGGGGGATCTCCTACAATGAGCAGTTCTTC
d_call: .
v_call: TRBV27
clone_size: .
j_call: TRBJ2-1

cdr3_aa: CASSPPGLTYNEQFF
cdr3_nt: TGTGCCAGCTCACCTCCGGGACTAACCTACAATGAGCAGTTCTTC
d_call: TRBD2
v_call: TRBV18
clone_size: .
j_call: TRBJ2-1

cdr3_aa: CSVDRGVAEAFF
cdr3_nt: TGCAGCGTTGATAGGGGCGTCGCTGAAGCTTTCTTT
d_call: .
v_call: TRBV29-1
clone_size: .
j_call: TRBJ1-1

cdr3_aa: CASSLSKGTQNTEAFF
cdr3_nt: TGTGCCAGCAGTTTATCTAAGGGGACCCAGAACACTGAAGCTTTCTTT
d_call: .
v_call: TRBV27
clone_size: .
j_call: TRBJ1-1

cdr3_aa: CASSVDPLSQRGTDTQYF
cdr3_nt: TGTGCCAGCAGCGTAGACCCCCTTTCTCAGAGAGGGACAGATACGCAGTATTTT
d_call: .
v_call: TRBV9
clone_size: .
j_call: TRBJ2-3

cdr3_aa: CASSPEGQGSSYEQYF
cdr3_nt: TGTGCCAGCAGCCCCGAGGGACAGGGAAGCTCCTACGAGCAGTACTTC
d_call: TRBD1
v_call: TRBV5-4
clone_size: .
j_call: TRBJ2-7

cdr3_aa: CATSRGQTDPNQPQHF
cdr3_nt: TGTGCCACCAGCAGAGGTCAGACAGATCCCAATCAGCCCCAGCATTTT
d_call: .
v_call: TRBV15
clone_size: .
j_call: TRBJ1-5

cdr3_aa: CASSGLAGGVVKNIQYF
cdr3_nt: TGTGCCAGCAGTGGGCTAGCGGGAGGTGTAGTCAAAAACATTCAGTACTTC
d_call: TRBD2
v_call: TRBV6-1
clone_size: .
j_call: TRBJ2-4

cdr3_aa: CASSFPSQGAVTPQHF
cdr3_nt: TGTGCCAGCAGTTTCCCCTCCCAGGGGGCGGTCACGCCCCAGCATTTT
d_call: TRBD1
v_call: TRBV28
clone_size: .
j_call: TRBJ1-5

cdr3_aa: CASSTGQETTIQYF
cdr3_nt: TGCGCCAGCAGCACGGGCCAAGAGACCACCATTCAGTACTTC
d_call: .
v_call: TRBV5-1
clone_size: .
j_call: TRBJ2-4

cdr3_aa: CAWSIGLAGASEQYF
cdr3_nt: TGTGCCTGGAGCATCGGACTAGCGGGAGCGTCCGAGCAGTACTTC
d_call: TRBD2
v_call: TRBV30
clone_size: .
j_call: TRBJ2-7

cdr3_aa: CASSLEGSADTQYF
cdr3_nt: TGTGCCAGCAGCTTAGAGGGTAGCGCAGATACGCAGTATTTT
d_call: .
v_call: TRBV11-3
clone_size: .
j_call: TRBJ2-3

cdr3_aa: CASSDGGLEAFF
cdr3_nt: TGCGCCAGCAGTGACGGGGGACTTGAAGCTTTCTTT
d_call: .
v_call: TRBV10-2
clone_size: .
j_call: TRBJ1-1

cdr3_aa: CASSQLAGVDEQYF
cdr3_nt: TGCGCCAGCAGCCAACTAGCGGGAGTAGACGAGCAGTACTTC
d_call: TRBD2
v_call: TRBV4-1
clone_size: .
j_call: TRBJ2-7

cdr3_aa: CASSQDRGLYGYTF
cdr3_nt: TGCGCCAGCAGCCAAGACAGGGGTCTATATGGCTACACCTTC
d_call: .
v_call: TRBV4-1
clone_size: .
j_call: TRBJ1-2

cdr3_aa: CASSFRPSSSYEQYF
cdr3_nt: TGTGCCAGCAGCTTTCGGCCTTCCAGCTCCTACGAGCAGTACTTC
d_call: .
v_call: TRBV5-5
clone_size: .
j_call: TRBJ2-7

cdr3_aa: CASSPGQGERPYF
cdr3_nt: TGTGCCAGCAGCCCGGGACAGGGTGAGCGACCGTACTTC
d_call: TRBD1
v_call: TRBV7-2
clone_size: .
j_call: TRBJ2-7

cdr3_aa: CASSLPLRPGLASYNEQFF
cdr3_nt: TGTGCCAGCAGCTTACCGCTTCGGCCGGGACTAGCGTCCTACAATGAGCAGTTCTTC
d_call: TRBD2
v_call: TRBV7-9
clone_size: .
j_call: TRBJ2-1

cdr3_aa: CASSGEKLFF
cdr3_nt: TGTGCCAGCAGTGGTGAAAAACTGTTTTTT
d_call: .
v_call: TRBV2
clone_size: .
j_call: TRBJ1-4

cdr3_aa: CASSLAGGGAKNIQYF
cdr3_nt: TGCGCCAGCAGCTTGGCCGGCGGCGGAGCCAAAAACATTCAGTACTTC
d_call: .
v_call: TRBV5-1
clone_size: .
j_call: TRBJ2-4

cdr3_aa: CASNRDRSYEQYF
cdr3_nt: TGCGCCAGCAACCGGGACAGAAGCTACGAGCAGTACTTC
d_call: TRBD1
v_call: TRBV5-1
clone_size: .
j_call: TRBJ2-7

cdr3_aa: CASSVSYEQYF
cdr3_nt: TGTGCCAGCAGCGTCTCCTACGAGCAGTACTTC
d_call: .
v_call: TRBV11-2
clone_size: .
j_call: TRBJ2-7

cdr3_aa: CASSLEQGTDSPLHF
cdr3_nt: TGCGCCAGCAGCTTAGAGCAGGGGACGGATTCACCCCTCCACTTT
d_call: .
v_call: TRBV5-1
clone_size: .
j_call: TRBJ1-6

cdr3_aa: CASSTLAGGNYNEQFF
cdr3_nt: TGTGCCAGCAGTACCCTAGCGGGAGGGAACTACAATGAGCAGTTCTTC
d_call: TRBD2
v_call: TRBV6-4
clone_size: .
j_call: TRBJ2-1

cdr3_aa: CASSLVPQETQYF
cdr3_nt: TGTGCCAGCAGCTTAGTTCCCCAAGAGACCCAGTACTTC
d_call: .
v_call: TRBV7-9
clone_size: .
j_call: TRBJ2-5

cdr3_aa: CSVGGQGPPQFF
cdr3_nt: TGCAGCGTCGGCGGACAGGGGCCCCCCCAGTTCTTC
d_call: TRBD1
v_call: TRBV29-1
clone_size: .
j_call: TRBJ2-1

cdr3_aa: CASSPLAGRPYEQYF
cdr3_nt: TGCGCCAGCAGCCCCCTAGCAGGCAGACCCTACGAGCAGTACTTC
d_call: .
v_call: TRBV5-1
clone_size: once
j_call: TRBJ2-7

cdr3_aa: CASSQTGVGNQPQHF
cdr3_nt: TGTGCCAGCAGCCAAACAGGGGTGGGCAATCAGCCCCAGCATTTT
d_call: TRBD1
v_call: TRBV2
clone_size: .
j_call: TRBJ1-5

cdr3_aa: CSVTEPGFHEQYF
cdr3_nt: TGCAGCGTGACCGAACCGGGGTTCCACGAGCAGTACTTC
d_call: .
v_call: TRBV29-1
clone_size: .
j_call: TRBJ2-7

cdr3_aa: CASSFGGQNYEQYF
cdr3_nt: TGTGCCAGCAGTTTTGGGGGCCAAAACTACGAGCAGTACTTC
d_call: .
v_call: TRBV28
clone_size: .
j_call: TRBJ2-7

cdr3_aa: CASSLARTSVTDTQYF
cdr3_nt: TGCGCCAGCAGCTTGGCGCGGACTAGCGTCACAGATACGCAGTATTTT
d_call: TRBD2
v_call: TRBV5-1
clone_size: .
j_call: TRBJ2-3

cdr3_aa: CASSAENTGELFF
cdr3_nt: TGTGCCAGCAGTGCGGAGAACACCGGGGAGCTGTTTTTT
d_call: .
v_call: TRBV2
clone_size: .
j_call: TRBJ2-2

cdr3_aa: CASSERAYEQYF
cdr3_nt: TGTGCCAGCAGTGAAAGGGCCTACGAGCAGTACTTC
d_call: .
v_call: TRBV2
clone_size: .
j_call: TRBJ2-7

cdr3_aa: CASSSPREQFF
cdr3_nt: TGTGCCAGCAGTTCCCCTCGGGAGCAGTTCTTC
d_call: .
v_call: TRBV28
clone_size: .
j_call: TRBJ2-1

cdr3_aa: CASSLYWKRQQDRGRETQYF
cdr3_nt: TGTGCCAGCAGTTTATATTGGAAGAGGCAACAGGATAGGGGCCGGGAGACCCAGTACTTC
d_call: .
v_call: TRBV27
clone_size: .
j_call: TRBJ2-5

cdr3_aa: CASSYRDSFNEQYF
cdr3_nt: TGTGCCAGCAGCTACCGGGACAGTTTTAACGAGCAGTACTTC
d_call: TRBD1
v_call: TRBV7-9
clone_size: .
j_call: TRBJ2-7

cdr3_aa: CASNQRGYEQYF
cdr3_nt: TGTGCCAGCAACCAAAGGGGTTACGAGCAGTACTTC
d_call: .
v_call: TRBV28
clone_size: .
j_call: TRBJ2-7

cdr3_aa: CASSQGIYGYTF
cdr3_nt: TGTGCCAGCAGCCAAGGAATCTATGGCTACACCTTC
d_call: .
v_call: TRBV14
clone_size: .
j_call: TRBJ1-2

cdr3_aa: CASSGFGRASRNEQFF
cdr3_nt: TGTGCCAGCAGTGGGTTCGGGAGGGCCTCTAGGAATGAGCAGTTCTTC
d_call: TRBD2
v_call: TRBV27
clone_size: .
j_call: TRBJ2-1

cdr3_aa: CASSLSWGPPDQPQHF
cdr3_nt: TGTGCCAGCAGCTTGTCGTGGGGGCCACCCGATCAGCCCCAGCATTTT
d_call: .
v_call: TRBV5-5
clone_size: .
j_call: TRBJ1-5